This TCR beta chain was retrieved from a study of spatial heterogeneity in lung cancer. The wider study: Beta-chain sequences consistently outnumbered alpha-chain sequences in detection.

This clonotype has at least ten counts. The CDR3 runs to 14 residues. Germline CDR1 LGHDT, CDR2 YNNKEL (reference sequence). V lost 1 base and J lost 6, with 11 bases in between. Indicated time point: sample taken at primary tumor resection. The donor population consisted of over 55 patients with untreated, early-stage non-small cell lung cancer. Extraction of whole RNA from tumor, nontumor lung or frozen PBMC preceded unsorted sequencing. The presence of a unique molecular identifier marked each TCR cDNA molecule. TCRdb re-called the 5' RACE reads through MiXCR, storing one row per CDR3 protein. The sample includes 45,000 to 55,000 distinct CDR3 sequences, less than 5.5% seen only once; the top ten take roughly 11%.

The receptor comes from a male donor with early-stage non-small cell lung cancer. This material consisted of PBMCs, taken at surgery. The chain uses TRBV3-1 and TRBJ2-3; D possibly corresponds to TRBD2 (6 bases). The CDR3 nucleotides read TGTGCCAGCAGCCAAGGCCCTGGGGGGGATACGCAGTATTTT. This translates into CASSQGPGGDTQYF.